This T cell receptor (beta chain) was identified in a study of persistence of HIV-infected CD4 T cells. Notes on the study in general: Antigen-responding cells were enriched for degenerate expanded CDR3beta sequences.

The libraries were made with immunoSEQ version 4 in survey mode. Assay used: immunoSEQ multiplex PCR; TCRdb lists only in-frame clones, some missing. The sample comprises 37,000 or so clones, 80% of which are singletons, and 1.5% to 2% rests with the top ten. Lysates of CMV-infected fibroblasts at 10 ug/mL stimulated these cells. CD40L/CD69 double-negative CD45RO-high memory CD4+ T cells were collected. Adults with HIV-1 started suppressive ART while chronically infected. PBMCs were depleted of CD8+ T cells before stimulation. Worth noting for this clone: The target antigen is unknown.

The sequencing used CD4+ T cells sorted from PBMCs after roughly 18-hour stimulation, collected from a patient who received antiretroviral therapy. The TCR was taken from an adult man with HIV who was CMV-seropositive.

The CDR3 loop reads CSSGENSYEQYF. CDR3 nucleotide sequence: TGCAGCAGCGGCGAGAACTCCTACGAGCAGTACTTC. This chain joins TRBV29-1 and TRBJ2-7; the D gene is possibly TRBD2 (5 bases). The length of the CDR3 is 12 residues. CDR1 and CDR2 (germline): SQVTM, ANQGSEA. Trimming cost V 8 bases and J 0 bases, with 11 bases left between them.